The sequence of this T cell receptor beta chain was determined in a study of early T cells in non-severe SARS-CoV-2 infection. Study in general: Sequencing used unsorted whole-blood bulk RNA, so chains lack pairing. Findings of the study overall: Reliance on VDJdb matching favored anti-spike CD8 responses; private and CD4 specificities were missed.

This clonotype has ten or more counts. The antigen is unknown. Researchers attached unique molecular identifiers to individual cDNA molecules. TCRdb recomputed calls from the 5' RACE reads with MiXCR, one row per CDR3 protein. The profile shows around 26,000 distinct CDR3 sequences, just over 4% of them singletons. The length of the CDR3 is 13 residues. V dropped 1 base and J dropped 2 bases, with 4 bases sitting between them. CDR1 and CDR2 from the germline V gene are SGHTA and FQGNSA. Sequenced sample: whole blood. The sequence was obtained from an adult who was a healthcare worker with PCR-confirmed SARS-CoV-2 infection or an uninfected control (not recorded which). The chain carries TRBV7-2 and TRBJ2-3; no clear D gene. This CDR3 is CASSLETTDTQYF. CDR3 DNA sequence: TGTGCCAGCAGCTTAGAGACCACAGATACGCAGTATTTT. The full variable domain, completed using reference TRBV7-2 and TRBJ2-3, is GAGVSQSPSNKVTEKGKDVELRCDPISGHTALYWYRQSLGQGLEFLIYFQGNSAPDKSGLPSDRFSAERTGGSVSTLTIQRTQQEDSAVYLCASSLETTDTQYFGPGTRLTVL.